A selection of T cell receptor beta chains follows, all from one sample in a study of beta chain features in type 1 diabetes. The assay was immunoSEQ multiplex PCR, and TCRdb's table has in-frame clones only and misses some. The sample lists some 660,000 clones, about 14% occurring once. The specimen was naive CD4+ T cells from blood. The receptors originated from a man younger than 30 with type 1 diabetes. The CDR3 runs from the conserved cysteine through the conserved F or W. A D gene is named only where the DNA matches it firmly. The size field is filled for only some rows; it gives once, few, many or a size class.

CDR3 DNA: TGTGCCAGCAGTTACGGGACAGGGGATGCCTACGAGCAGTACTTC
CDR3 protein: CASSYGTGDAYEQYF
D gene: TRBD1
clone size: few
V gene: TRBV6-5
J gene: TRBJ2-7

CDR3 DNA: TGCAGCGTTGAAGAGGGGGTAGAGACCCAGTACTTC
CDR3 protein: CSVEEGVETQYF
D gene: .
clone size: .
V gene: TRBV29-1
J gene: TRBJ2-5

CDR3 DNA: TGTGCCAGTAGCCCAAGGACAACAAAGGGAGATACGCAGTATTTT
CDR3 protein: CASSPRTTKGDTQYF
D gene: .
clone size: .
V gene: TRBV19
J gene: TRBJ2-3

CDR3 DNA: TGTGCCAGCAGCCCGAGACTAGCGGGCGAAGAGACCCAGTACTTC
CDR3 protein: CASSPRLAGEETQYF
D gene: TRBD2
clone size: few
V gene: TRBV7-2
J gene: TRBJ2-5

CDR3 DNA: TGTGCCAGCAGCTTATTGACAGGGGGAGCCAAAAACATTCAGTACTTC
CDR3 protein: CASSLLTGGAKNIQYF
D gene: TRBD1
clone size: .
V gene: TRBV5-4
J gene: TRBJ2-4

CDR3 DNA: TGCGCCAGCAGCCCGAGCAGGCGGAATGAGCAGTTCTTC
CDR3 protein: CASSPSRRNEQFF
D gene: .
clone size: .
V gene: TRBV4-3
J gene: TRBJ2-1

CDR3 DNA: TGTGCCAGTAGTATCAACAGGAGGAACACTGAAGCTTTCTTT
CDR3 protein: CASSINRRNTEAFF
D gene: .
clone size: few
V gene: TRBV19
J gene: TRBJ1-1

CDR3 DNA: TGTGCCAGCAGCCGGGGACGGCGGAGAACAGATACGCAGTATTTT
CDR3 protein: CASSRGRRRTDTQYF
D gene: .
clone size: .
V gene: TRBV5-4
J gene: TRBJ2-3

CDR3 DNA: TGTGCCAGCAGTTACCCTCCGGGAGATACGCAGTATTTT
CDR3 protein: CASSYPPGDTQYF
D gene: .
clone size: few
V gene: TRBV6-5
J gene: TRBJ2-3

CDR3 DNA: TGCAGCGCCCGGTCCGGGACAGGGGGCACCGGGGAGCTGTTTTTT
CDR3 protein: CSARSGTGGTGELFF
D gene: TRBD1
clone size: .
V gene: TRBV29-1
J gene: TRBJ2-2

CDR3 DNA: TGCGCCAGCAGCTTGCTGCTCCGGGACAGCTACAATGAGCAGTTCTTC
CDR3 protein: CASSLLLRDSYNEQFF
D gene: TRBD1
clone size: .
V gene: TRBV5-1
J gene: TRBJ2-1

CDR3 DNA: TGTGCCAGCAGTGAGACCCAAGAGACCCAGTACTTC
CDR3 protein: CASSETQETQYF
D gene: .
clone size: few
V gene: TRBV2
J gene: TRBJ2-5

CDR3 DNA: TGCGCCAGCAGCTTCGGACATGGTAGCAATCAGCCCCAGCATTTT
CDR3 protein: CASSFGHGSNQPQHF
D gene: .
clone size: few
V gene: TRBV5-1
J gene: TRBJ1-5